This TCR beta chain was found in a study of monozygotic twins with inflammatory bowel disease. Overall study results and limits: Fewer shared clonotypes with others were found in IBD patients than in healthy twins, especially with disease activity. Whereas healthy co-twins had higher TCRbeta diversity (inverse Simpson), IBD patients had lower diversity.

cDNA was produced in eight separate reactions per sample. TCRdb re-called the 5' RACE reads, yielding one record per CDR3 amino acid sequence without DNA. The sample totals a few hundred thousand distinct CDR3 sequences; its top ten clones hold around 1.5%. CDR1 is KGHSH, CDR2 LQKENI, per germline. The CDR3 runs 14 residues. Note on this clonotype: Antigen specificity is unknown.

Unfractionated whole blood yielded total RNA, and T cells were not sorted. Sequencing was carried out using blood. V usage is TRBV18 and J usage is TRBJ2-7. The sequence came from a human donor with ulcerative colitis or Crohn's disease, or a healthy co-twin of an affected twin (not recorded which). CDR3 sequence reads: CASSPEGFLGEQYF.